This TCR beta chain emerged from a study of blood T cell repertoires in COVID-19. Across the whole study: Donors in the United States, Italy and Spain gave samples during acute or convalescent COVID-19. PBMCs, B-cell-depleted T cells, or T cells were the source of the cDNA or gDNA that made up the material.

Authors' processing steps: Nucleated cell number was recorded as an estimate derived from reference gene primer amplification. Generated by immunoSEQ multiplex PCR, the TCRdb table keeps only in-frame clones and is missing some. D and trimming come from the DNA, and the V and J calls and clone size come from that table. The repertoire consists of under 100,000 clones, with 89% occurring once and the leading ten covering about 5.5%. The CDR3 is 15 amino acids. With 0 bases removed from V and 4 bases from J, the gap between germline ends came to 12 bases. Germline assignment: CDR1 MNHEY and CDR2 SVGAGI. In Seattle, patients joined the study during active infection and were tracked longitudinally.

The TCR was taken from a man aged 55 to 70 with COVID-19, enrolled during active disease. The material sequenced was peripheral blood. This chain joins TRBV6-5 and TRBJ1-2; D unresolved. CDR3 residues: CASSYSGRPTYGYTF. For the CDR3, the DNA is TGTGCCAGCAGTTACTCGGGCAGACCAACCTATGGCTACACCTTC.